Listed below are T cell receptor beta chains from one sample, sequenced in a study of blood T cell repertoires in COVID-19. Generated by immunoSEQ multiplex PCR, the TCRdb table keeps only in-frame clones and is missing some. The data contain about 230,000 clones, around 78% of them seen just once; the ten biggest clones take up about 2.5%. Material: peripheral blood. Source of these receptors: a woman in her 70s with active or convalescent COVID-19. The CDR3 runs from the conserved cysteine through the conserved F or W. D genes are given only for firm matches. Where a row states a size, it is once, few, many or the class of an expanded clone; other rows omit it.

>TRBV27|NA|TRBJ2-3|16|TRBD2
CASSSWTSALGDTQYF
TGTGCCAGCAGTTCCTGGACTAGCGCCCTAGGGGATACGCAGTATTTT
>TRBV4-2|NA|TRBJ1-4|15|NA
CASSQGASPHEKLFF
TGTGCCAGCAGCCAAGGCGCATCACCCCATGAAAAACTGTTTTTT
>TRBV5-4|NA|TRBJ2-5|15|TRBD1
CASSRPGTGLGTQYF
TGTGCCAGCAGCCGACCCGGGACAGGGCTCGGTACCCAGTACTTC
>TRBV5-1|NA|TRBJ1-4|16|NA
CASSLYHRASNEKLFF
TGCGCCAGCAGCTTATACCACAGGGCGTCTAATGAAAAACTGTTTTTT
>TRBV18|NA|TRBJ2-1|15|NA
CASSPQFGGAHGQFF
TGTGCCAGCTCACCACAATTTGGGGGGGCCCACGGGCAGTTCTTC
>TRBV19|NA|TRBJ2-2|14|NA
CASSRSGLTGELFF
TGTGCCAGTAGCCGCTCGGGACTTACCGGGGAGCTGTTTTTT
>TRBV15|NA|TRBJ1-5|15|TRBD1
CATSRQGAGNQPQHF
TGTGCCACCAGCAGGCAGGGGGCGGGCAATCAGCCCCAGCATTTT
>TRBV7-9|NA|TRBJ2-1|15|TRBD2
CASSLGLAGYNEQFF
TGTGCCAGCAGCTTGGGACTAGCGGGATACAATGAGCAGTTCTTC
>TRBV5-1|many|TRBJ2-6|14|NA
CASSPQGGANVLTF
TGCGCCAGCAGCCCCCAGGGAGGGGCCAACGTCCTGACTTTC
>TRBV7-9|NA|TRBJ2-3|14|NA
CASSLNTGTDTQYF
TGTGCCAGCAGCTTAAATACAGGGACAGATACGCAGTATTTT
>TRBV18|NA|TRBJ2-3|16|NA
CASSPKPGASTDTQYF
TGTGCCAGCTCACCAAAACCAGGGGCCAGCACAGATACGCAGTATTTT
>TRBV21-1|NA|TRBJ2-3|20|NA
CASTRSLVSTSGGLTDTQYF
TGTGCCAGCACCCGATCTCTAGTTAGTACTAGCGGGGGGCTCACAGATACGCAGTATTTT
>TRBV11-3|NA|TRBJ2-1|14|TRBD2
CASSLREGYNEQFF
TGTGCCAGCAGCTTACGGGAGGGATACAATGAGCAGTTCTTC
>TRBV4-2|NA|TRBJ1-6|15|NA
CASSQEARANSPLHF
TGTGCCAGCAGCCAAGAGGCCAGGGCCAATTCACCCCTCCACTTT
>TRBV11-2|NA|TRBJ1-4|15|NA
CASSYYSLTNEKLFF
TGTGCCAGCAGCTACTACTCGCTAACTAATGAAAAACTGTTTTTT
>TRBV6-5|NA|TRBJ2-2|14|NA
CASSTGLLTGELFF
TGTGCCAGCAGTACGGGACTTCTCACCGGGGAGCTGTTTTTT
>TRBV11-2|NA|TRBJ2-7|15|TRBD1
CASSFAGTGNYEQYF
TGTGCCAGCAGCTTTGCCGGGACAGGGAACTACGAGCAGTACTTC
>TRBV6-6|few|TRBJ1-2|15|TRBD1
CASSYPGQGENGYTF
TGTGCCAGCAGTTACCCGGGACAGGGAGAAAATGGCTACACCTTC
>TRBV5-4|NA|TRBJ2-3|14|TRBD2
CASSEGTSGGTQYF
TGTGCCAGCAGCGAGGGGACGTCGGGGGGTACGCAGTATTTT
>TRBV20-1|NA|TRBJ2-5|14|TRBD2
CSASIAGQGETQYF
TGCAGTGCTAGTATAGCGGGGCAGGGAGAGACCCAGTACTTC
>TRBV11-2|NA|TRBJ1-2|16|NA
CASSLVKGDRHYGYTF
TGTGCCAGCAGCTTAGTCAAGGGGGACCGGCACTATGGCTACACCTTC
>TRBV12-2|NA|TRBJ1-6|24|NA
CASRSFGRGRGEVIWSSYNSPLHF
TGTGCAAGTCGCTCCTTTGGACGGGGCAGGGGGGAGGTCATTTGGAGCTCCTATAATTCACCCCTCCACTTT
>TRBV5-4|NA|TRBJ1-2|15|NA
CASSSYQVGIYGYTF
TGTGCCAGCAGCTCGTATCAGGTCGGGATTTATGGCTACACCTTC
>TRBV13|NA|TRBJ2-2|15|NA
CASSLGFRGTGELFF
TGTGCCAGCAGCTTAGGGTTCAGGGGCACCGGGGAGCTGTTTTTT
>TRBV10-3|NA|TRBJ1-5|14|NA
CAISGGEQGQPQHF
TGTGCCATCAGTGGGGGGGAGCAGGGTCAGCCCCAGCATTTT
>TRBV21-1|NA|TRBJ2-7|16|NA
CASSKEVAGGIYEQYF
NA
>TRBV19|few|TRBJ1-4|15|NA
CASSRGGATNEKLFF
TGTGCCAGTAGTCGAGGTGGTGCAACTAATGAAAAACTGTTTTTT
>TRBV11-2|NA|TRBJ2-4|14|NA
CASSLVAGTYIQYF
TGTGCCAGCAGCTTAGTCGCAGGGACTTACATTCAGTACTTC
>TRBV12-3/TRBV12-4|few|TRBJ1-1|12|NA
CASSLSQIEAFF
TGTGCCAGCAGTTTGTCCCAGATTGAAGCTTTCTTT
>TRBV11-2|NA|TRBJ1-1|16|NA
CASSSAWGGPHTEAFF
TGTGCCAGCAGCTCCGCCTGGGGAGGCCCGCACACTGAAGCTTTCTTT
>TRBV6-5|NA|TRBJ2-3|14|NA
CASQTSLEPDTQYF
TGTGCCAGCCAGACCTCCCTAGAACCAGATACGCAGTATTTT
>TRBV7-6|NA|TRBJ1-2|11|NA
CASSSDYGYTF
TGTGCCAGCAGCTCAGACTATGGCTACACCTTC
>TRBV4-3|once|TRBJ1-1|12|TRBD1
CASSQGDSPTFF
TGCGCCAGCAGCCAAGGGGACAGCCCAACTTTCTTT
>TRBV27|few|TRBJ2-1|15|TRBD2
CASSPSGTLYNEQFF
TGTGCCAGCAGTCCCAGCGGGACTCTTTACAATGAGCAGTTCTTC
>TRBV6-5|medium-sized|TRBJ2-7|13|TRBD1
CASTGTGLHEQYF
TGTGCCAGCACTGGGACAGGGCTCCACGAGCAGTACTTC
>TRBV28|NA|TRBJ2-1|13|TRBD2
CASTRGGGNEQFF
TGTGCCAGCACCCGGGGCGGGGGGAATGAGCAGTTCTTC
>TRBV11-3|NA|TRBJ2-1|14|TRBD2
CASSLAGGYNEQFF
TGTGCCAGCAGCTTAGCGGGAGGGTACAATGAGCAGTTCTTC
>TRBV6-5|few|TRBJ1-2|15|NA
CASLKDSGGGYGYTF
TGTGCCAGCCTCAAGGACTCGGGGGGAGGCTATGGCTACACCTTC
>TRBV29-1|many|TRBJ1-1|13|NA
CSVVPLLNTEAFF
TGCAGCGTGGTTCCACTTTTAAACACTGAAGCTTTCTTT
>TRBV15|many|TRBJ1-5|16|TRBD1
CATKADTDRGNQPQHF
TGTGCCACCAAGGCCGACACGGACAGGGGCAATCAGCCCCAGCATTTT
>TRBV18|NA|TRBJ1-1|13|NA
CASSQEVEPQAFF
TGTGCCAGCTCCCAAGAAGTGGAGCCACAAGCTTTCTTT
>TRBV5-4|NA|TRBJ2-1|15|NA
CASSLAYSSYNEQFF
TGTGCCAGCAGCTTGGCGTATTCCTCCTACAATGAGCAGTTCTTC
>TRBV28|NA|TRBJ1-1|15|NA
CASSRGSLGNTEAFF
TGTGCCAGCAGTCGAGGAAGCTTGGGTAACACTGAAGCTTTCTTT
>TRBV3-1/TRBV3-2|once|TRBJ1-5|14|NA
CASSQVGSNQPQHF
TGTGCCAGCAGCCAAGTTGGCAGCAATCAGCCCCAGCATTTT
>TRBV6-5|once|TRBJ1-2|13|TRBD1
CASSSRTGSGYTF
TGTGCCAGCAGTTCCCGGACAGGCAGCGGCTACACCTTC
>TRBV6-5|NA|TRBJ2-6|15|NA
CASNRGGPGANVLTF
TGTGCCAGCAACAGGGGGGGGCCTGGGGCCAACGTCCTGACTTTC
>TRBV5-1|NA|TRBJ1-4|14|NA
CASSLGQPDEKLFF
TGCGCCAGCAGCTTGGGACAGCCGGATGAAAAACTGTTTTTT
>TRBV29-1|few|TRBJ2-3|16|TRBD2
CSVSGRLAGVTDTQYF
TGCAGCGTCAGCGGGCGACTAGCGGGGGTCACAGATACGCAGTATTTT
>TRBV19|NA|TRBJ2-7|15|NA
CASSRPGDPPYEQYF
TGTGCCAGTAGTAGACCCGGGGATCCACCCTACGAGCAGTACTTC
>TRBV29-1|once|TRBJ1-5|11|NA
CSVRVNQPQHF
TGCAGCGTTCGGGTCAATCAGCCCCAGCATTTT
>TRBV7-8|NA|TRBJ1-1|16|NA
CASRPDKMGMNTEAFF
TGTGCCAGCAGACCTGACAAGATGGGCATGAACACTGAAGCTTTCTTT
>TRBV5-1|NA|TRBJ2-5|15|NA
CASSLMGTEEGTQYF
TGCGCCAGCAGCTTAATGGGGACGGAGGAGGGGACCCAGTACTTC
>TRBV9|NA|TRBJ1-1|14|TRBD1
CASSNGQGRTEAFF
TGTGCCAGCAGCAATGGACAGGGGAGGACTGAAGCTTTCTTT
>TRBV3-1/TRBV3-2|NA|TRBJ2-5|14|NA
CASSLRGGQETQYF
TGTGCCAGCAGCCTAAGGGGGGGCCAAGAGACCCAGTACTTC
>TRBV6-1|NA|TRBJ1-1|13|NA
CASSERRDTEAFF
TGTGCCAGCAGTGAAAGGAGGGACACTGAAGCTTTCTTT
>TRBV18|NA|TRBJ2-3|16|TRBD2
CASSPLAGGSTDTQYF
TGTGCCAGCTCACCACTAGCGGGAGGGAGCACAGATACGCAGTATTTT